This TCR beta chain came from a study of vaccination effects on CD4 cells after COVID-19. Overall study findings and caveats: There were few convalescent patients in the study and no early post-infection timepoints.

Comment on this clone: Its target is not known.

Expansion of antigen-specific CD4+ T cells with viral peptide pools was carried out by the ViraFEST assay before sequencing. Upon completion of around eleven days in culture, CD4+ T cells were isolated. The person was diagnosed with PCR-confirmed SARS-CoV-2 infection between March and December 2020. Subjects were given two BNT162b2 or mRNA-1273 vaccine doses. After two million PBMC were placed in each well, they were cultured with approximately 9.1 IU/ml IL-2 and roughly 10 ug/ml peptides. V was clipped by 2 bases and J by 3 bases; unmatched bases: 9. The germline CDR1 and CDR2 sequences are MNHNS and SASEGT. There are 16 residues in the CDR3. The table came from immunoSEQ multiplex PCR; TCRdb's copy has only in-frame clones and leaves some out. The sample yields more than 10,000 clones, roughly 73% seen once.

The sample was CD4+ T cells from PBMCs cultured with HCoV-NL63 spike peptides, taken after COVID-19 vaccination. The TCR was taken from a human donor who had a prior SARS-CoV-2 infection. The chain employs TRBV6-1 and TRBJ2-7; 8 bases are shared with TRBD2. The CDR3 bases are TGTGCCAGCAGTGAATGGATATGGGGACTAGGCTACGAGCAGTACTTC. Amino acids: CASSEWIWGLGYEQYF.